Sequencing of this T cell receptor beta chain was carried out in a study of T-cell memory formation after mild COVID-19. In the study overall: Clusters of TCRs were largely donor specific.

Study results and caveats: Within pre-infection memory, some responding clones were found, suggesting cross-reactive memory joined. Clones that contracted from day 15 to 85 had balanced CD4/CD8; later expanders were CD4+ biased. What remained unconfirmed was the SARS-CoV-2 specificity of second-wave clones peaking on day 37.

TCRdb processed the 5' RACE reads anew with MiXCR; each CDR3 protein has one entry. The data show around 340,000 distinct CDR3 sequences, approximately 15% seen once. The V and J ends lost 2 bases and 2 bases respectively, with 14 bases between them. The germline gives CDR1 SGHRS, CDR2 YFSETQ. This CDR3 has 17 amino acids. A remark on this clonotype: What it recognizes is unknown.

The J gene is TRBJ2-6, the V gene TRBV5-1; D possibly corresponds to TRBD1 (5 bases). Sequencing input: PBMCs or a T cell subset sorted from them (not recorded which). This TCR came from a man aged 18 to 29 who had mild COVID-19 (a few samples of this study predate the infection). Cell type and time point are not known. The CDR3 coding sequence is TGCGCCAGCAGCTTCACGACAGACATGGCTGGGGCCAACGTCCTGACTTTC. Translation gives CASSFTTDMAGANVLTF.